The present TCR beta chain was sequenced within a study of T cell repertoires in ileal Crohn's disease. CDR1 SGHRS and CDR2 YFSETQ come from the germline V gene. Trimming took off 4 bases at V and 2 bases at J, with 12 bases between the two ends. The CDR3 has 15 residues. Adults with ileal or ileocolonic Crohn's disease and an indication for resection were eligible. TCRB immunosequencing input was around 460 nanograms of biopsy DNA per sample. The repertoire was sequenced with immunoSEQ multiplex PCR; TCRdb's copy has only in-frame clones and lacks some. The sample holds under 5,000 clones; 69% are singletons and the top ten take 16%.

The chain links TRBV5-1 to TRBJ2-2, with D possibly matching TRBD1 (7 bases). Sample: ileal tissue. This TCR was recovered from an adult with Crohn's disease. This chain's CDR3 is CASSAGQTNTGELFF. Here the CDR3 DNA reads TGCGCCAGCAGCGCGGGACAGACCAACACCGGGGAGCTGTTTTTT.